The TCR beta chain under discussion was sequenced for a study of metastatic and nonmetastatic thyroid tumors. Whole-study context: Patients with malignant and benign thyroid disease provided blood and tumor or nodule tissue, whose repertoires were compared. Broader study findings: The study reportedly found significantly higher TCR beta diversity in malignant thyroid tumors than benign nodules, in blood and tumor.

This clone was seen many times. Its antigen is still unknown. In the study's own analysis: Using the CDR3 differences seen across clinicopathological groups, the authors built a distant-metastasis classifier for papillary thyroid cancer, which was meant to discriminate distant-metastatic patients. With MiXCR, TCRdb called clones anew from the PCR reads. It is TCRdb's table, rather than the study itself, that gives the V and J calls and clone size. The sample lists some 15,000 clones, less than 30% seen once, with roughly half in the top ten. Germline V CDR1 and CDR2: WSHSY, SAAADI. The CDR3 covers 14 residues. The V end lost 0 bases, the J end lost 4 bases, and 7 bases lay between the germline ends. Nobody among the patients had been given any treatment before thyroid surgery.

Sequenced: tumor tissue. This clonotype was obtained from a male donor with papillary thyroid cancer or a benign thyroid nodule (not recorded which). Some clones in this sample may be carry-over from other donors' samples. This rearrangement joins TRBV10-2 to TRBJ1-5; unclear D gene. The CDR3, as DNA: TGCGCCAGCAGTGAGTCGGTAGGTAATCAGCCCCAGCATTTT. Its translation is CASSESVGNQPQHF.